Below are 26 T cell receptor beta chains sequenced from a single sample in a study of graft-versus-host responses after intestinal transplantation. Data came from immunoSEQ multiplex PCR; TCRdb stores just in-frame clones and leaves some out. There are about 94,000 clones in the sample; 75% to 95% occur only once, and around 0.53% lies in the top ten. Their specific antigens are unknown. The sequences come from unstimulated CD8+ T cells sorted from spleen or lymph node cells, collected before intestinal transplant. The origin of the receptors is a human donor who received an intestinal transplant.

V gene TRBV19 combines with J gene TRBJ2-7; TRBD2 might be the D (5 bases). V lost 4 bases and J lost 0, with 10 bases in between. Germline CDR1 is LNHDA and CDR2 is SQIVND (reference sequence). The CDR3 runs to 14 residues. CDR3 in amino acids: CASSTLGSSYEQYF. Written as DNA, the CDR3 is TGTGCCAGTAGTACGCTAGGGAGCTCCTACGAGCAGTACTTC.

The genes are TRBV5-1 and TRBJ2-7; 7 bases are shared with TRBD1. The CDR3 contains 16 residues. J gave up 6 bases and V 0 bases, and 12 bases lay outside the gene matches. The germline CDR1 and CDR2 sequences are SGHRS and YFSETQ. The CDR3 bases are TGCGCCAGCAGCTTGGCGCCCCGGGCAGGGGGTCTCGAGCAGTACTTC. Protein product: CASSLAPRAGGLEQYF.

V is TRBV25-1 and J is TRBJ1-1; D might be TRBD1 (5 bases). CDR3 size: 15 residues. Deletions cut 7 bases from V and 5 bases from J, with 20 bases between. Germline V gives CDR1 MGHDK, CDR2 SYGVNS. The CDR3 nucleotides are TGTGCCAGCACCGGACTAGGGGATCAGTTTACTGAAGCTTTCTTT. Encoded protein: CASTGLGDQFTEAFF.

The rearrangement joins TRBV4-1 to TRBJ1-1; 8 bases align to TRBD1. V was pared by 1 base and J by 4 bases, with 5 bases of the junction left unmatched. Germline V CDR1 and CDR2: MGHRA, YSYEKL. The CDR3 sequence is 15 residues long. The CDR3 DNA reads as TGCGCCAGCAGCCAAGTCGACAGGGGAAGCACTGAAGCTTTCTTT. Encoded protein: CASSQVDRGSTEAFF.

The chain employs TRBV12-5 and TRBJ2-1; TRBD2 is a possible D gene (5 bases). CDR3 length: 13 amino acids. Trimming removed 6 bases from V and 2 bases from J, with 8 bases in between. The germline gives CDR1 LGHNT, CDR2 FRNRAP. The CDR3 DNA reads as TGTGCTAGTGGGACTACCCCCTACAATGAGCAGTTCTTC. The encoded protein is CASGTTPYNEQFF.

This chain links TRBV7-9 with TRBJ2-7; a weak D match, TRBD2 (6 bases). Between the trimmed V and J ends, which lost 6 bases and 4 bases, there was a span of 22 bases. Germline CDR1 is SEHNR and CDR2 is FQNEAQ (reference sequence). The CDR3 is 16 residues long. The CDR3 sequence is CASSRAGTRRLYEQYF. The DNA for the CDR3 is TGTGCCAGCAGTCGGGCAGGGACTCGAAGACTATACGAGCAGTACTTC.

The chain is built from TRBV4-1 and TRBJ1-1, with D tentatively TRBD1 (6 bases). The CDR3 is 14 amino acids. V dropped 4 bases and J dropped 4 bases, with 13 bases sitting between them. CDR1 is MGHRA and CDR2 is YSYEKL in the germline V gene. The CDR3 loop is CASSLQGFGTEAFF. The CDR3 DNA sequence: TGCGCCAGCAGCCTACAGGGTTTTGGCACTGAAGCTTTCTTT.

This clone has a single count. This chain uses TRBV6-5 with TRBJ2-1; a possible D gene is TRBD1 (6 bases). The CDR3 loop spans 14 amino acids. Trimming removed 0 bases from V and 7 bases from J, with 10 bases in between. Germline-derived CDR1 and CDR2 are MNHEY and SVGAGI. CDR3 bases: TGTGCCAGCAGTTACTCGGACAGTAGGAATGAGCAGTTCTTC. Its translation is CASSYSDSRNEQFF.

The V call is TRBV11-3, the J call TRBJ2-3, with a possible D match to TRBD2 (5 bases). CDR3 length: 16 residues. The V gene's germline CDR1 is SGHNT and CDR2 YENEEA. V was trimmed by 0 bases and J by 4 bases, leaving 14 bases between them. The CDR3 DNA reads TGTGCCAGCAGCTTAGAATCTCGGGATTCGGCAGATACGCAGTATTTT. The encoded protein is CASSLESRDSADTQYF.

The gene calls are TRBV27 and TRBJ2-7; D possibly corresponds to TRBD1 (5 bases). There are 16 residues in the CDR3. The V end lost 10 bases, the J end lost 0 bases, and 22 bases lay between the germline ends. Per germline, CDR1 MNHEY and CDR2 SMNVEV (reference sequence). CDR3 sequence: CATTFPGLNGSYEQYF. CDR3 nucleotide sequence: TGTGCCACCACCTTCCCAGGGTTAAACGGCTCCTACGAGCAGTACTTC.

The chain has TRBV7-9 and TRBJ2-3, with 7 bases aligning to TRBD2. Germline CDR1 is SEHNR and CDR2 is FQNEAQ (reference sequence). V lost 1 base and J lost 1; bases outside the gene matches: 5. The CDR3 covers 16 residues. Here the CDR3 DNA reads TGTGCCAGCAGCTTAGGTCCCCGGGGGGGCACAGATACGCAGTATTTT. Translation: CASSLGPRGGTDTQYF.

The chain recombines TRBV7-9 with TRBJ2-3; no reliable D call. The CDR3 runs 12 residues. Germline-derived CDR1 and CDR2 are SEHNR and FQNEAQ (reference sequence). The DNA for the CDR3 is TGTGCGAGCGAATGGGCGACAGATACGCAGTATTTT. This translates into CASEWATDTQYF.

The rearrangement joins TRBV7-2 to TRBJ1-5; the D gene is possibly TRBD1 (5 bases). This CDR3 is built from 15 residues. V was shortened by 6 bases and J by 9 bases, with 21 bases between the two germline ends. Germline V gene data show CDR1 as SGHTA and CDR2 as FQGNSA. The CDR3 DNA sequence: TGTGCCAGCAGTTCCCAATTGGGACTCCTCATGCCCCAGCATTTT. This codes for CASSSQLGLLMPQHF.

V usage is TRBV6-1 and J usage is TRBJ2-7; 7 bases are a match to TRBD2. V shed 1 base and J 2 bases; nucleotides not matched to a gene: 5. This CDR3 is 15 amino acids long. Germline V CDR1 and CDR2: MNHNS, SASEGT. The CDR3 sequence is CASSEEGGRTYEQYF. The CDR3 DNA reads as TGTGCCAGCAGTGAAGAGGGCGGGAGAACCTACGAGCAGTACTTC.

This clone was observed a single time. CDR3 in DNA: TGTGCCAGCAGCTACCGGGACAGGGGATATCACGAGCAGTACTTC. Its translation: CASSYRDRGYHEQYF. The V call is TRBV7-9, the J call TRBJ2-7, with TRBD1 matching 10 bases. The CDR3 covers 15 residues. From germline, CDR1 is SEHNR and CDR2 FQNEAQ (reference sequence). With V trimmed by 4 bases and J by 5 bases, 8 bases remained unmatched.

J is TRBJ2-2 and V is TRBV30; D might be TRBD2 (7 bases). CDR1 and CDR2 from the germline V gene are GTSNPN and SVGIG (reference sequence). Trimming removed 0 bases from V and 4 bases from J, with 21 bases in between. The CDR3 covers 18 residues. The DNA of the CDR3 is TGTGCCTGGAGTGTACTTGTTAGGGGGAGGGCCGCCACCGGGGAGCTGTTTTTT. It codes for CAWSVLVRGRAATGELFF.

The rearrangement links TRBV29-1 to TRBJ1-2; D gene unclear. Trimming stripped 1 base from V and 1 base from J, with 7 bases between. The CDR3 loop spans 13 amino acids. Germline V CDR1 and CDR2: SQVTM, ANQGSEA. This chain's CDR3 is CSVEVLLNYGYTF. CDR3 DNA sequence: TGCAGCGTTGAAGTACTACTTAACTATGGCTACACCTTC.

The V and J genes are TRBV4-1 and TRBJ1-1; D is ambiguous. The V gene lost 0 bases and the J gene lost 4 bases, with 9 bases spanning the gap. The germline V gene has CDR1 MGHRA and CDR2 YSYEKL. The CDR3 spans 14 residues. As DNA, the CDR3 is TGCGCCAGCAGCCAAGATCAGGCAGGCACTGAAGCTTTCTTT. This sequence encodes CASSQDQAGTEAFF.

The chain is built from TRBV7-6 and TRBJ2-1; 8 bases map to TRBD2. This CDR3 has 16 residues. J was trimmed by 7 bases and V by 4 bases; bases with no gene match: 12. Germline V gives CDR1 SGHVS, CDR2 FNYEAQ. The CDR3 spells CASSSRPGLEGNEQFF. CDR3 DNA: TGTGCCAGCAGCTCCAGACCGGGACTAGAGGGAAATGAGCAGTTCTTC. Filled out from reference TRBV7-6 and TRBJ2-1, the complete variable domain reads GAGVSQSPRYKVTKRGQDVALRCDPISGHVSLYWYRQALGQGPEFLTYFNYEAQQDKSGLPNDRFSAERPEGSISTLTIQRTEQRDSAMYRCASSSRPGLEGNEQFFGPGTRLTVL.

The V call is TRBV7-6, the J call TRBJ2-7; 7 bases fit TRBD2. V was clipped by 6 bases and J by 3 bases; unmatched bases: 5. Germline CDR1 is SGHVS and CDR2 is FNYEAQ. This CDR3 has 13 residues. For the CDR3, the DNA is TGTGCCAGCAGTCTGGGGGGGGGCTACGAGCAGTACTTC. Translated: CASSLGGGYEQYF.

V is TRBV19 and J is TRBJ2-7; 11 bases are shared with TRBD2. The germline gives CDR1 LNHDA, CDR2 SQIVND (reference sequence). V lost 4 bases to trimming and J lost 2 bases; unmatched junction nucleotides: 4. This CDR3 has 15 amino acids. The CDR3 loop reads CASSTIAGGAYEQYF. DNA for the CDR3: TGTGCCAGTAGTACCATAGCGGGAGGGGCCTACGAGCAGTACTTC.

This clone occurred once. The genes are TRBV28 and TRBJ1-5, with TRBD1 identical over 7 bases. The V and J ends lost 8 bases and 4 bases, in that order; junction bases with no gene match: 5. CDR3 length: 13 residues. The V gene's germline CDR1 is MDHEN and CDR2 SYDVKM. The CDR3, as DNA: TGTGCCAGCCTTGGGACAGTTAATCAGCCCCAGCATTTT. Encoded protein: CASLGTVNQPQHF.

V gene TRBV28 combines with J gene TRBJ2-7, with D tentatively TRBD1 (6 bases). With 2 bases removed from V and 0 bases from J, the gap between germline ends came to 17 bases. CDR3 length: 17 amino acids. The germline gives CDR1 MDHEN, CDR2 SYDVKM. CDR3 sequence: CASSLGGPQGSSYEQYF. The CDR3, as DNA: TGTGCCAGCAGTTTAGGTGGCCCGCAGGGGAGCTCCTACGAGCAGTACTTC.

The chain has TRBV7-9 and TRBJ2-1; 8 positions agree with TRBD2. J gave up 6 bases and V 5 bases, and 9 bases lay outside the gene matches. Germline V gene data show CDR1 as SEHNR and CDR2 as FQNEAQ (reference sequence). The CDR3 contains 15 residues. The chain's CDR3 is CASSPPWGLVNEQFF. Written as DNA, the CDR3 is TGTGCCAGCAGCCCACCCTGGGGACTAGTCAATGAGCAGTTCTTC.

The chain recombines TRBV9 with TRBJ2-7; 8 bases are shared with TRBD2. CDR1 and CDR2 (germline): SGDLS, YYNGEE. V lost 5 bases and J lost 3; bases outside the gene matches: 7. The CDR3 totals 14 residues. This CDR3 is CASSIGTSGYEQYF. The CDR3 DNA is TGTGCCAGCAGTATCGGGACTAGTGGCTACGAGCAGTACTTC.

The genes are TRBV4-1 and TRBJ1-5; possibly TRBD1 for D (5 bases). Deletions cut 4 bases from V and 1 base from J, with 8 bases between. Germline V CDR1 and CDR2: MGHRA, YSYEKL. The CDR3 consists of 14 residues. In nucleotides, the CDR3 is TGCGCCAGCAGCCTGACAGAGAGCAATCAGCCCCAGCATTTT. Its translation is CASSLTESNQPQHF.